Listed below are T cell receptor beta chains from one sample, sequenced in a study of OX40 agonist ivuxolimab in advanced cancers. Assay: immunoSEQ multiplex PCR; the TCRdb copy retains only in-frame clones and omits some. The sample consists of roughly 80,000 clones, about nine tenths of them appearing once. The sequences come from CD4+ or CD8+ T cells sorted from blood, collected in a trial of the OX40 agonist ivuxolimab. All receptors come from an adult with an advanced solid tumor such as melanoma, head and neck, liver or kidney cancer. Each CDR3 is given with its conserved first and last residue. Each record gives: D gene, J gene, clone size, V gene, CDR3 protein, CDR3 DNA. D genes are given only for firm matches. Clone size is not always given. Where it is, it says once, few, many or a class for expanded clones.

TRBD1	TRBJ1-1	-	TRBV6-6	CASSPGQGRNEAFF	TGTGCCAGCAGCCCAGGACAGGGAAGGAATGAAGCTTTCTTT
TRBD1	TRBJ1-2	few	TRBV7-9	CASSSGQFYGYTF	TGTGCCAGCAGCTCGGGACAGTTCTATGGCTACACCTTC
-	TRBJ1-5	-	TRBV2	CASRGVTGNNQPQHF	TGTGCCAGCAGGGGGGTAACGGGTAACAATCAGCCCCAGCATTTT
-	TRBJ1-1	-	TRBV7-9	CASSLLVANTEAFF	TGTGCCAGCAGCTTACTTGTAGCCAACACTGAAGCTTTCTTT
TRBD1	TRBJ1-2	-	TRBV2	CASSGTGGLANYGYTF	TGTGCCAGCAGCGGGACAGGGGGGTTAGCTAACTATGGCTACACCTTC
-	TRBJ2-5	-	TRBV11-3	CASSLGWVGQETQYF	TGTGCCAGCAGCTTAGGATGGGTAGGACAAGAGACCCAGTACTTC
-	TRBJ1-5	-	TRBV19	CASSPRGTGSVGNQPQHF	TGTGCCAGTAGTCCCCGGGGAACAGGCAGCGTTGGCAATCAGCCCCAGCATTTT
-	TRBJ2-5	-	TRBV4-1	CASSQDRPGRETQYF	TGCGCCAGCAGCCAAGATCGGCCAGGGCGTGAGACCCAGTACTTC
TRBD2	TRBJ2-1	-	TRBV29-1	CSVEKGLRGGLAAGYNEQFF	TGCAGCGTTGAGAAGGGGCTCCGGGGAGGGTTAGCGGCCGGATACAATGAGCAGTTCTTC
-	TRBJ1-2	-	TRBV19	CASSREGYTF	TGTGCCAGTAGCAGGGAAGGCTACACCTTC
-	TRBJ1-2	few	TRBV7-9	CASTPSGGANYGYTF	TGTGCCAGCACTCCCTCGGGGGGGGCTAACTATGGCTACACCTTC
-	TRBJ2-3	-	TRBV2	CASKPWDTGADTQYF	TGTGCCAGCAAGCCGTGGGACACCGGGGCAGATACGCAGTATTTT
-	TRBJ2-7	-	TRBV11-2	CASSLGQTSEQYF	TGTGCCAGCAGCTTGGGGCAGACGTCCGAGCAGTACTTC
-	TRBJ1-1	-	TRBV11-2	CASSFYTEAFF	TGTGCCAGCAGCTTCTACACTGAAGCTTTCTTT
-	TRBJ1-1	once	TRBV19	CASSIAGMNTEAFF	TGTGCCAGTAGTATCGCTGGGATGAACACTGAAGCTTTCTTT
-	TRBJ2-1	-	TRBV5-1	CASSLAYRAELYNEQFF	TGCGCCAGCAGCTTGGCCTATAGGGCCGAACTGTACAATGAGCAGTTCTTC
-	TRBJ1-1	few	TRBV7-9	CASSLEDVYF	TGTGCCAGCAGCTTAGAGGACGTGTACTTT
TRBD1	TRBJ2-2	-	TRBV19	CASSRTGKGPGELFF	TGTGCCAGTAGTAGGACAGGGAAAGGGCCCGGGGAGCTGTTTTTT
-	TRBJ2-7	-	TRBV6-6	CASSYGGINYEQYF	TGTGCCAGCAGTTACGGCGGGATCAATTACGAGCAGTACTTC
-	TRBJ1-5	-	TRBV2	CASSLLGNQPQHF	TGTGCCAGCAGCCTTTTGGGCAATCAGCCCCAGCATTTT
-	TRBJ1-1	-	TRBV6-6	CASSSDLGKAFF	TGTGCCAGCAGTTCCGATTTGGGGAAAGCTTTCTTT
TRBD2	TRBJ2-5	-	TRBV5-1	CASSLAGTSGGRETQYF	TGCGCCAGCAGCTTGGCCGGGACTAGCGGGGGTCGTGAGACCCAGTACTTC
TRBD1	TRBJ2-1	few	TRBV18	CASSPRQGAVENEQFF	TGTGCCAGCTCACCTCGACAGGGGGCGGTTGAAAATGAGCAGTTCTTC
-	TRBJ1-2	-	TRBV5-4	CASSPSGGLSLYGYTF	TGTGCCAGCAGCCCGTCGGGGGGGCTTTCCCTCTATGGCTACACCTTC
TRBD1	TRBJ1-4	-	TRBV28	CASRSYRGREKLFF	TGTGCCAGCAGGTCGTACAGGGGGCGTGAAAAACTGTTTTTT
-	TRBJ1-2	-	TRBV5-1	CASSKQDNYGYTF	TGCGCCAGCAGCAAACAGGACAACTATGGCTACACCTTC
-	TRBJ2-2	once	TRBV5-1	CASSLYLSSLSVGELFF	TGCGCCAGCAGCTTGTATCTCTCATCTCTGTCGGTCGGGGAGCTGTTTTTT
-	TRBJ2-1	-	TRBV7-7	CASSTQGNGEQFF	TGTGCCAGCAGCACGCAGGGGAACGGTGAGCAGTTCTTC